This T cell receptor beta chain stems from a study of T cell repertoires in aging, cancer and after chemotherapy. Turning to the study itself: Donor ages fell into six groups from 30 or younger up to 70 or older. Study observations and caveats: Loss of evenness, beyond lost richness, contributed to age-related TCR diversity decline in cancer patients. Across the chemotherapy interval, each cancer cohort showed higher median generation probability, suggesting thymic rebound. Immunological memory after chemotherapy cannot be judged from the repertoire data.

This clonotype occurred a few times. What it recognizes is unknown. Trimming cost V 3 bases and J 7 bases, with 12 bases left between them. The CDR3 is 13 residues long. Germline assignment: CDR1 KGHSH and CDR2 LQKENI. Multiplex touch-down PCR with TRB-A/B primers amplified rearranged V-D-J TRB sequences. TCRdb called the multiplex PCR reads again in MiXCR, with one record for every CDR3 protein. Here the sample spans under 1,000 distinct CDR3 sequences, roughly 15% being singletons. Amplification of TCR beta used genomic DNA extracted from peripheral blood. This clonotype was obtained from a human donor with a solid tumor. Sequenced input: blood. The rearrangement joins TRBV18 to TRBJ1-2; a possible D gene is TRBD1 (6 bases). CDR3 nucleotides: TGTGCCAGCTCACCTAGACAGGATGGTGGCTACACCTTC. Translating it yields CASSPRQDGGYTF.